This T cell receptor (beta chain) emerged from a study of metastatic and nonmetastatic thyroid tumors. As for the study in general: Repertoire comparisons spanned blood and tumor or nodule tissue from malignant and benign thyroid patients.

Nobody among the patients had been given any treatment before thyroid surgery. V dropped 1 base and J dropped 8; count of bases not matched to a gene: 13. The CDR3 loop spans 17 amino acids. As originally analysed: Clinicopathological groups differed in CDR3, with these differences serving to build a distant-metastasis classifier for papillary thyroid cancer. TCRdb re-clonotyped the PCR reads through MiXCR. These V and J calls originate from TCRdb's pipeline instead of the authors' own analysis. The sample carries around 65,000 clones, 12% to 15% recorded once. Study results and limitations: It was reported that TCR beta diversity was significantly higher in malignant thyroid tumors than benign nodules, in blood and tumor.

This clone came up many times. Its antigen remains unknown. The rearrangement uses TRBV12-3 or TRBV12-4 and TRBJ1-4, with 7 bases lining up with TRBD1. Sequencing used blood. This TCR derives from a male donor with papillary thyroid cancer or a benign thyroid nodule (not recorded which). Some clones in this sample may be carry-over from other donors' samples. The CDR3 protein is CASSLGTGSGVEEKLFF. CDR3 nucleotides: TGTGCCAGCAGTTTAGGGACAGGATCGGGGGTAGAAGAAAAACTGTTTTTT.